Presented here are 9 T cell receptor beta chains from one specimen sequenced in a study of blood T cells in healthy people across ages. With a J-beta primer mix and a sample-barcoded 5' primer, a second PCR ran 7 to 11 cycles. In TCRdb, the 5' RACE reads were re-called with MiXCR into one record per CDR3 protein. The sample records 750,000 to 950,000 distinct CDR3 sequences, roughly 24% being singletons. This sample also belongs to another study, concerning T cells of mothers and their children.

What was sequenced was blood. Receptors originate from a boy aged 10-17 years in good health.

J is TRBJ1-4 and V is TRBV4-1; D is unclear. V gave up 6 bases and J gave up 8 bases, with 22 bases separating them. The CDR3 length is 16 residues. In germline, CDR1 is MGHRA, CDR2 YSYEKL. The CDR3 nucleotides are TGCGCCAGCAGAGTCGGAACCCTAAGAGAAAGGGAAAAACTGTTTTTT. Residues: CASRVGTLREREKLFF.

V and J are TRBV27 and TRBJ2-7; weak D call: TRBD2 (6 bases). The V end was cut by 8 bases, the J end by 9 bases, with 23 bases between. The germline V gene has CDR1 MNHEY and CDR2 SMNVEV (reference sequence). This CDR3 region has 14 residues. The CDR3 nucleotides read TGTGCCAGCGGGTTTGGGGGGAGTAAGGGCGGGCAGTACTTC. Amino acids: CASGFGGSKGGQYF.

This clonotype was counted a few times. J is TRBJ1-1 and V is TRBV12-3 or TRBV12-4, with D uncertain. The V end lost 6 bases, the J end lost 6 bases, and 20 bases lay between the germline ends. This CDR3 contains 15 residues. CDR3: CASSPQAGGSAEAFF. CDR3 DNA: TGTGCCAGCAGCCCTCAGGCGGGAGGATCCGCTGAAGCTTTCTTT.

V usage is TRBV3-1 and J usage is TRBJ2-5, with TRBD2 matching over 8 bases. The J segment lost 5 bases and the V segment lost 6 bases, leaving 11 bases of the junction unmatched. The CDR3 runs to 15 residues. Germline V gene sequence: CDR1 LGHDT, CDR2 YNNKEL (reference sequence). CDR3 sequence reads: CASSLSSGVLETQYF. CDR3 sequence (DNA): TGTGCCAGCAGTTTAAGTAGCGGGGTATTGGAGACCCAGTACTTC.

The chain couples TRBV11-2 to TRBJ2-5, with 7 bases identical to TRBD1. The J call is uncertain, as TRBJ2-7 better fits the DNA end. Germline V gene sequence: CDR1 SGHAT, CDR2 FQNNGV. The CDR3 is 16 residues long. The CDR3 loop reads CASSLGRGQTLYEQYF. In DNA form, the CDR3 reads TGTGCCAGCAGCTTAGGTAGGGGACAGACACTCTACGAGCAGTACTTC.

The rearrangement links TRBV10-3 to TRBJ1-2, with D unclear. This CDR3 has 13 amino acids. CDR1 is ENHRY and CDR2 is SYGVKD in the germline V gene. Trimming took off 6 bases at V and 5 bases at J, with 13 bases between the two ends. The CDR3 DNA follows: TGTGCCATCAGCGTCACAGTCCGTTATGGCTACACCTTC. Amino acid sequence: CAISVTVRYGYTF.

In its sample, this clonotype was seen a few times. This chain connects TRBV20-1 to TRBJ1-4; 7 bases fit TRBD1. CDR3 length: 13 amino acids. Germline CDR1 reads DFQATT; CDR2 reads SNEGSKA (reference sequence). V lost 3 bases and J lost 3; bases outside the gene matches: 1. The CDR3 protein is CSARQGANEKLFF. CDR3 bases: TGCAGTGCTAGGCAGGGGGCTAATGAAAAACTGTTTTTT.

This clonotype was observed a few times. The chain combines TRBV18 with TRBJ2-7, with TRBD1 matching over 8 bases. The CDR3 is 17 residues long. V lost 1 base and J lost 4; bases outside the gene matches: 12. Germline V CDR1 and CDR2: KGHSH, LQKENI. The CDR3 DNA reads as TGTGCCAGCTCACCACGGTCAACAGGGGGGACTCGGTACGAGCAGTACTTC. Encoded protein: CASSPRSTGGTRYEQYF.

In its sample, this clonotype was seen a few times. The rearrangement joins TRBV18 to TRBJ2-5; the D gene is possibly TRBD1 (6 bases). CDR3 length equals 15 residues. Germline assignment: CDR1 KGHSH and CDR2 LQKENI. V lost 2 bases and J lost 3, with 13 bases in between. CDR3 in DNA: TGTGCCAGCTCACCATCGAGGGGGTTCGAAGAGACCCAGTACTTC. It translates to CASSPSRGFEETQYF. The full variable domain, with the rest looked up from reference TRBV18 and TRBJ2-5, is NAGVMQNPRHLVRRRGQEARLRCSPMKGHSHVYWYRQLPEEGLKFMVYLQKENIIDESGMPKERFSAEFPKEGPSILRIQQVVRGDSAAYFCASSPSRGFEETQYFGPGTRLLVL.